The source of this T cell receptor beta chain is a study of OX40 agonist ivuxolimab in advanced cancers. Comments on this clone: Its antigen is undetermined.

Sequencing used immunoSEQ multiplex PCR; TCRdb keeps in-frame clones, though not all of them. The sample gives about 49,000 clones, roughly 85% of which show up once; over 20% is in the top ten. General study results and limits: Partial responders treated at 0.1-3.0 mg/kg exhibited clonal expansion among the lowest measured. At 0.1 to 3.0 mg/kg, CD4+ and CD8+ blood T cells expanded clonally by week 6.

There are 16 residues in the CDR3. V lost 3 bases to trimming and J lost 5 bases, with 17 bases between them. Per the germline V gene, CDR1 is SGHTA and CDR2 is FQGTGA. The origin of this receptor is an adult with an advanced solid tumor such as melanoma, head and neck, liver or kidney cancer. The chain carries TRBV7-3 and TRBJ2-1; D may be TRBD1 (6 bases). Sequencing used CD4+ or CD8+ T cells sorted from blood, obtained in a trial of the OX40 agonist ivuxolimab. The CDR3 sequence: CASSFSQTGLDNEQFF. Written as DNA, the CDR3 is TGTGCCAGCAGCTTCTCACAGACAGGCTTGGACAATGAGCAGTTCTTC.